Below are 6 T cell receptor beta chains sequenced from a single sample in a study of blood T cell repertoires in COVID-19. Profiling relied on immunoSEQ multiplex PCR, and the TCRdb table lists in-frame clones only, not all of them. The data contain tens of thousands of clones, 82% of them singletons. Sequenced input: peripheral blood. These receptors came from a woman between 55 and 75 years old with acute or convalescent COVID-19.

This clone was counted once. V gene TRBV24-1 combines with J gene TRBJ1-5; 8 nucleotides align to TRBD1. The V and J ends lost 4 bases and 5 bases, in that order; junction bases with no gene match: 6. Germline V gene sequence: CDR1 KGHDR, CDR2 SFDVKD. The CDR3 contains 15 residues. DNA of the CDR3: TGTGCCACCAGTGAGTCCGGGACAGGAGATCAGCCCCAGCATTTT. This sequence encodes CATSESGTGDQPQHF.

This rearrangement joins TRBV11-2 to TRBJ1-1, with TRBD1 matching 9 bases. The germline CDR1 and CDR2 sequences are SGHAT and FQNNGV. The CDR3 sequence is 16 residues long. With 2 bases clipped from V and 5 bases from J, the junction kept 9 bases outside the gene matches. Here the CDR3 DNA reads TGTGCCAGCAGCTTATGGACGGGACAGGGTGGAACTGAAGCTTTCTTT. Translated, it gives CASSLWTGQGGTEAFF.

The chain joins TRBV6-5 to TRBJ2-7; 9 positions agree with TRBD2. Germline CDR1 and CDR2: MNHEY and SVGAGI. V shed 10 bases and J 5 bases; nucleotides not matched to a gene: 15. The CDR3 has 15 residues. In nucleotides, the CDR3 is TGTGCCACAGCGCCGAGGGTCAGCGGGGGGAACGAGCAGTACTTC. Protein product: CATAPRVSGGNEQYF.

This chain uses TRBV7-9 with TRBJ2-2; D perhaps matches TRBD1 (6 bases). Germline CDR1 reads SEHNR; CDR2 reads FQNEAQ (reference sequence). With 2 bases removed from V and 0 bases from J, the gap between germline ends came to 7 bases. This CDR3 contains 15 residues. The CDR3 region has the DNA TGTGCCAGCAGCTTAAAGGGGGCGAACACCGGGGAGCTGTTTTTT. Its translation: CASSLKGANTGELFF.

This clone has more than one count but fewer than ten. The V gene is TRBV14, the J gene TRBJ1-6; tentatively, D is TRBD1 (5 bases). This CDR3 has 14 residues. The germline V gene encodes CDR1 SGHDN and CDR2 FVKESK. Trimming cost V 2 bases and J 9 bases, with 11 bases left between them. CDR3 bases: TGTGCCAGCAGCCAATCCAGGGAGGTTTCACCCCTCCACTTT. It encodes CASSQSREVSPLHF.

J is TRBJ2-2 and V is TRBV7-8; D may be TRBD2 (6 bases). Trimming removed 1 base from V and 1 base from J, with 10 bases in between. The CDR3 length is 16 residues. Germline V gives CDR1 SGHVS, CDR2 FQNEAQ. CDR3 coding DNA: TGTGCCAGCAGCTTAGTAGGAGGGAGGAACACCGGGGAGCTGTTTTTT. Amino acids: CASSLVGGRNTGELFF. The variable domain in full, with the rest retrieved from reference TRBV7-8 and TRBJ2-2, is GAGVSQSPRYKVAKRGQDVALRCDPISGHVSLFWYQQALGQGPEFLTYFQNEAQLDKSGLPSDRFFAERPEGSVSTLKIQRTQQEDSAVYLCASSLVGGRNTGELFFGEGSRLTVL.